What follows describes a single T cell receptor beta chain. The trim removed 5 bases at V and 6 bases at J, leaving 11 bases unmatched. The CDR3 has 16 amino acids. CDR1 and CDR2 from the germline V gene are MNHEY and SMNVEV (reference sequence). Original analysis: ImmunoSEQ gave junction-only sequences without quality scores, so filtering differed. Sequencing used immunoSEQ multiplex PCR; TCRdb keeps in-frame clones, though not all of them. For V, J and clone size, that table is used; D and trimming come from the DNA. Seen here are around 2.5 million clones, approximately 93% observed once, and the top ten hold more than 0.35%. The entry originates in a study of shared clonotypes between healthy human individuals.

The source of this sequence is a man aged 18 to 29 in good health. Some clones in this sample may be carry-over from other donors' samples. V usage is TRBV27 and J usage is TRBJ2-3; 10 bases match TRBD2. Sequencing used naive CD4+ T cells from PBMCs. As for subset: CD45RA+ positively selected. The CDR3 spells CASSLQAGGSWDTQYF. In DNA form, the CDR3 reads TGTGCCAGCAGTCTGCAAGCGGGAGGGTCGTGGGATACGCAGTATTTT.